A selection of T cell receptor beta chains follows, all from one sample in a study of blood T cell dynamics during melanoma immunotherapy. The table came from immunoSEQ multiplex PCR; TCRdb's copy has only in-frame clones and leaves some out. Of tens of thousands of clones listed, roughly 90% are singletons. The material was blood, obtained from a patient treated with checkpoint blockade. The receptors here all came from a human donor with melanoma. Each CDR3 is given with its conserved first and last residue. The D gene is left open where the match is weak.

j_gene: TRBJ1-5; v_gene: TRBV5-1; d_gene: -; CDR3aa: CASSLDVGSQPQHF; CDR3nt: TGCGCCAGCAGCTTGGATGTAGGGTCTCAGCCCCAGCATTTT
j_gene: TRBJ2-7; v_gene: TRBV7-2; d_gene: TRBD2; CDR3aa: CASSRDYQSYEQYF; CDR3nt: TGTGCCAGCAGCCGGGACTACCAGAGCTACGAGCAGTACTTC
j_gene: TRBJ1-1; v_gene: TRBV5-1; d_gene: -; CDR3aa: CASSLGGNLNTEAFF; CDR3nt: TGCGCCAGCAGCTTGGGTGGTAACTTGAACACTGAAGCTTTCTTT
j_gene: TRBJ1-1; v_gene: TRBV2; d_gene: -; CDR3aa: CASRARAGQMNTEAFF; CDR3nt: TGTGCCAGCAGGGCCCGGGCGGGACAAATGAACACTGAAGCTTTCTTT
j_gene: TRBJ2-7; v_gene: TRBV11-3; d_gene: TRBD2; CDR3aa: CASSLGTSATYEQYF; CDR3nt: TGTGCCAGCAGCTTAGGTACTAGCGCGACCTACGAGCAGTACTTC
j_gene: TRBJ2-1; v_gene: TRBV4-1; d_gene: TRBD2; CDR3aa: CASSQFPGLAGAGDEQFF; CDR3nt: TGCGCCAGCAGCCAATTTCCGGGACTAGCGGGGGCGGGGGATGAGCAGTTCTTC
j_gene: TRBJ2-3; v_gene: TRBV10-1; d_gene: -; CDR3aa: CASSGGSATDTQYF; CDR3nt: TGCGCCAGCAGTGGGGGATCCGCGACAGATACGCAGTATTTT
j_gene: TRBJ2-7; v_gene: TRBV7-9; d_gene: -; CDR3aa: CASSPVDSYYEQYF; CDR3nt: TGTGCCAGCAGCCCCGTTGACAGTTACTACGAGCAGTACTTC
j_gene: TRBJ2-7; v_gene: TRBV11-2; d_gene: -; CDR3aa: CASSTMGSRGEQYF; CDR3nt: TGTGCCAGCAGCACCATGGGGAGCCGAGGGGAGCAGTACTTC
j_gene: TRBJ2-6; v_gene: TRBV2; d_gene: -; CDR3aa: CASSESTAGANVLTF; CDR3nt: TGTGCCAGCAGTGAGTCAACGGCCGGGGCCAACGTCCTGACTTTC
j_gene: TRBJ2-7; v_gene: TRBV15; d_gene: -; CDR3aa: CATSRDRGTYEQYF; CDR3nt: TGTGCCACCAGCAGAGATCGGGGGACCTACGAGCAGTACTTC
j_gene: TRBJ1-6; v_gene: TRBV13; d_gene: -; CDR3aa: CASSAVGPRSPLHF; CDR3nt: TGTGCCAGCAGCGCCGTGGGCCCACGGTCACCCCTCCACTTT
j_gene: TRBJ2-7; v_gene: TRBV7-2; d_gene: -; CDR3aa: CASSLLRTLSNEQYF; CDR3nt: TGTGCCAGCAGCTTATTGAGGACCCTGAGCAACGAGCAGTACTTC
j_gene: TRBJ2-7; v_gene: TRBV7-2; d_gene: -; CDR3aa: CAISGLSEQYF; CDR3nt: TGTGCCATATCGGGACTGAGCGAGCAGTACTTC
j_gene: TRBJ1-5; v_gene: TRBV2; d_gene: -; CDR3aa: CASSDYSNQPQHF; CDR3nt: TGTGCCAGCAGTGACTATAGCAATCAGCCCCAGCATTTT
j_gene: TRBJ1-1; v_gene: TRBV6-1; d_gene: -; CDR3aa: CASSVRTGATEAFF; CDR3nt: TGTGCCAGCAGTGTTCGGACCGGGGCCACTGAAGCTTTCTTT
j_gene: TRBJ2-7; v_gene: TRBV28; d_gene: TRBD2; CDR3aa: CASSLTVAGSYEQYF; CDR3nt: TGTGCCAGCAGTTTAACGGTAGCGGGAAGCTACGAGCAGTACTTC